The present T cell receptor (beta chain) was sequenced within a study of blood T cells in healthy people across ages. Germline V gene lookup returns CDR1 SGHTA and CDR2 FQGNSA. CDR3 length: 14 amino acids. The second PCR ran about 6 to 12 cycles with a sample-barcoded 5' primer and J-beta primers. One entry per CDR3 protein results from TCRdb running MiXCR on the 5' RACE reads. Of roughly 1,300,000 distinct CDR3 sequences in the sample, roughly 60% were seen once. This clonotype occurred a few times. The chain uses TRBV7-2 and TRBJ2-4, with 8 bases that match TRBD1. The closer fit of TRBJ2-7 to the DNA end suggests the J call may be wrong. This TCR derives from a man aged 18 to 29 in good health. The sequenced material came from blood. This CDR3 reads CASSQRTGLHEQYF. For the CDR3, the DNA is TGTGCCAGCAGCCAACGGACAGGGCTACACGAGCAGTACTTC.